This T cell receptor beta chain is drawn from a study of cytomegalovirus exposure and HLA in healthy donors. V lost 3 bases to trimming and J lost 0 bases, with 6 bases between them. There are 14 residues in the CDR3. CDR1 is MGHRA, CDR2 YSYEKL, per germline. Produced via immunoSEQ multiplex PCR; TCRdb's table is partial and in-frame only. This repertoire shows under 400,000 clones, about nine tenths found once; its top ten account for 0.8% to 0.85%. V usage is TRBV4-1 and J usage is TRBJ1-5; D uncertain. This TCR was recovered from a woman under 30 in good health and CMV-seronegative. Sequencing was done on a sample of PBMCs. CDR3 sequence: CASSHLYSNQPQHF. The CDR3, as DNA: TGCGCCAGCAGCCACCTTTATAGCAATCAGCCCCAGCATTTT.